The 21 T cell receptor beta chains below were found in one sample sequenced in a study of T cell responses to AZD1222 COVID-19 vaccine. Profiled with immunoSEQ multiplex PCR; TCRdb holds only in-frame clones, not every one. The sample has about 150,000 clones; roughly nine tenths are singletons. The material was peripheral blood, obtained on day 0 of AZD1222 vaccination. The receptor set was obtained from an adult in good health.

The V call is TRBV5-5, the J call TRBJ1-1; possible D gene TRBD1, 5 bases. This CDR3 contains 15 residues. V lost 2 bases and J lost 4, with 15 bases in between. Germline V gene data show CDR1 as SGHKS and CDR2 as YYEKEE (reference sequence). This CDR3 reads CASSLILRRGTEAFF. In DNA, the CDR3 is TGTGCCAGCAGCTTAATCCTTCGGAGGGGCACTGAAGCTTTCTTT. The whole variable domain, filled in from reference TRBV5-5 and TRBJ1-1, reads DAGVTQSPTHLIKTRGQQVTLRCSPISGHKSVSWYQQVLGQGPQFIFQYYEKEERGRGNFPDRFSARQFPNYSSELNVNALLLGDSALYLCASSLILRRGTEAFFGQGTRLTVV.

The rearrangement joins TRBV5-4 to TRBJ1-5; weak D call: TRBD1 (6 bases). Germline V gene lookup returns CDR1 SGHNT and CDR2 YYREEE (reference sequence). The length of the CDR3 is 15 residues. V shed 7 bases and J shed 2 bases, with 16 bases lying between them. DNA for the CDR3: TGTGCCAGCTGCGGGGGCAGGGAGGGCAATCAGCCCCAGCATTTT. This codes for CASCGGREGNQPQHF.

This clone was seen just once. The chain combines TRBV30 with TRBJ2-2; tentative D call: TRBD2 (6 bases). Trimming pared 5 bases from V and 0 bases from J, leaving 13 bases between. The CDR3 has 15 residues. The germline V gene has CDR1 GTSNPN and CDR2 SVGIG (reference sequence). Here the CDR3 DNA reads TGTGCCTGGGGAGGGGTTACGGCGAACACCGGGGAGCTGTTTTTT. This translates into CAWGGVTANTGELFF. Together with reference TRBV30 and TRBJ2-2, the CDR3 gives the full variable domain: SQTIHQWPATLVQPVGSPLSLECTVEGTSNPNLYWYRQAAGRGLQLLFYSVGIGQISSEVPQNLSASRPQDRQFILSSKKLLLSDSGFYLCAWGGVTANTGELFFGEGSRLTVL.

The chain recombines TRBV2 with TRBJ1-5; D ambiguous. Trimming pared 7 bases from V and 2 bases from J, leaving 9 bases between. CDR1 and CDR2 (germline): SNHLY, FYNNEI. This CDR3 has 13 residues. Written as DNA, the CDR3 is TGTGCCAGCAAGCCAGAGGGCAATCAGCCCCAGCATTTT. Translated, it gives CASKPEGNQPQHF.

The gene calls are TRBV19 and TRBJ2-6; D perhaps matches TRBD1 (6 bases). The germline gives CDR1 LNHDA, CDR2 SQIVND (reference sequence). The length of the CDR3 is 14 residues. Trimming took off 11 bases at V and 1 base at J, with 12 bases between the two ends. In DNA form, the CDR3 reads TGTGCCGTCGGACAGCCGTCTGGGGCCAACGTCCTGACTTTC. This translates into CAVGQPSGANVLTF.

This chain links TRBV6-8 with TRBJ2-1; no clear D. V was shortened by 5 bases and J by 1 base, with 24 bases between the two germline ends. CDR3 size: 19 residues. In germline, CDR1 is MNHGY, CDR2 SAAAGT. The CDR3 spells CASSLRQWAALNSYNEQFF. In DNA form, the CDR3 reads TGTGCCAGCAGTCTCCGGCAATGGGCAGCACTAAATTCCTACAATGAGCAGTTCTTC.

This clone was picked up a small number of times. The CDR3 protein is CASSLGGAREKLFF. CDR3 nucleotides: TGTGCCAGCAGTCTGGGGGGGGCTAGGGAAAAACTGTTTTTT. V is TRBV28 and J is TRBJ1-4, with D perhaps matching TRBD1 (6 bases). V lost 5 bases, J lost 8 bases, and 15 bases lay in between. This CDR3 comprises 14 residues. Per the germline V gene, CDR1 is MDHEN and CDR2 is SYDVKM.

V is TRBV6-2 or TRBV6-3 and J is TRBJ2-7; 7 positions match TRBD2. J lost 1 base, V lost 1 base, and 4 bases had no gene match. The CDR3 is 15 residues long. Germline loops: CDR1 MNHEY, CDR2 SVGEGT. For the CDR3, the DNA is TGTGCCAGCAGTTACTGGCGGGAGAGGTCCTACGAGCAGTACTTC. Translated, it gives CASSYWRERSYEQYF.

This chain connects TRBV6-1 to TRBJ1-1, with D perhaps TRBD1 (6 bases). Germline loops: CDR1 MNHNS, CDR2 SASEGT. V lost 4 bases and J lost 3, with 18 bases in between. The CDR3 contains 16 residues. The CDR3 protein is CASSVAGAVVDTEAFF. In DNA, the CDR3 is TGTGCCAGCAGTGTGGCAGGGGCCGTGGTGGACACTGAAGCTTTCTTT.

The chain is built from TRBV9 and TRBJ1-3; TRBD1 agrees at 7 bases. CDR1 is SGDLS and CDR2 is YYNGEE in the germline V gene. The CDR3 has 16 residues. J gave up 0 bases and V 3 bases, and 6 bases lay outside the gene matches. The CDR3 here is CASSATPGGSGNTIYF. DNA for the CDR3: TGTGCCAGCAGCGCGACCCCAGGGGGCTCTGGAAACACCATATATTTT.

The CDR3 nucleotides are TGCGCCAGCAGTTCGGGACTCTCGGCCTACAATGAGCAGTTCTTC. Encoded protein: CASSSGLSAYNEQFF. The chain employs TRBV10-2 and TRBJ2-1, with a weak D call TRBD2 (6 bases). The CDR3 extends over 15 amino acids. V shed 5 bases and J shed 2 bases, with 13 bases lying between them. Per the germline V gene, CDR1 is WSHSY and CDR2 is SAAADI.

V is TRBV20-1 and J is TRBJ2-1; D is ambiguous. V lost 6 bases, J lost 6 bases, and 9 bases lay in between. CDR1 DFQATT and CDR2 SNEGSKA come from the germline V gene (reference sequence). The CDR3 is 11 amino acids. In nucleotides, the CDR3 is TGCAGTGCCACAGTTGTCAATGAGCAGTTCTTC. Amino acids: CSATVVNEQFF.

The chain carries TRBV3-1 (or the pseudogene TRBV3-2) and TRBJ1-2, with a tentative D call TRBD1 (5 bases). The CDR3 spans 17 residues. V lost 1 base, J lost 7 bases, and 22 bases lay in between. Per germline, CDR1 LGHDT and CDR2 YNNKEL (reference sequence). The DNA for the CDR3 is TGTGCCAGCAGCCAAGTAGGGGCAGGGCCGGTTCTCATTGGCTACACCTTC. Translating gives CASSQVGAGPVLIGYTF.

This chain uses TRBV5-1 with TRBJ1-2, with a possible D match to TRBD1 (6 bases). Germline-derived CDR1 and CDR2 are SGHRS and YFSETQ. The V gene lost 4 bases and the J gene lost 6 bases, with 13 bases spanning the gap. The CDR3 is made up of 13 amino acids. The CDR3 nucleotides read TGCGCCAGCAGCGCCCGGGACACAGATGGCTACACCTTC. Encoded protein: CASSARDTDGYTF.

The genes are TRBV19 and TRBJ2-5, with D possibly called TRBD1 or TRBD2 (5 bases each). The germline V and J ends were trimmed by 3 bases and 6 bases, with 17 bases remaining between them. Germline V CDR1 and CDR2: LNHDA, SQIVND (reference sequence). This CDR3 is 15 amino acids long. The CDR3 reads CASSIEGPPRQTQYF. As DNA, the CDR3 is TGTGCCAGTAGTATTGAGGGGCCTCCGCGGCAGACCCAGTACTTC.

The gene calls are TRBV12-5 and TRBJ1-1; D not certain. The germline gives CDR1 LGHNT, CDR2 FRNRAP. V shed 1 base and J shed 5 bases, with 11 bases lying between them. The CDR3 totals 14 residues. CDR3 sequence: CASGLAGLGTEAFF. DNA of the CDR3: TGTGCTAGTGGTTTGGCCGGCCTGGGGACTGAAGCTTTCTTT.

J is TRBJ1-5 and V is TRBV9; no reliable D call. The CDR3 covers 14 residues. V gave up 0 bases and J gave up 1 base, with 5 bases separating them. Germline lookup yields CDR1 SGDLS and CDR2 YYNGEE. CDR3 in DNA: TGTGCCAGCAGCGTAGGGGCCAGCAATCAGCCCCAGCATTTT. Protein sequence: CASSVGASNQPQHF.

V is TRBV6-5 and J is TRBJ1-2; possible D gene TRBD1, 5 bases. V lost 1 base and J 6 bases, leaving 18 bases between the germline ends. This CDR3 comprises 16 residues. The germline V gene has CDR1 MNHEY and CDR2 SVGAGI. The CDR3 sequence: CASSYYIGGTKDGYTF. The CDR3 nucleotides read TGTGCCAGCAGTTACTACATTGGTGGGACGAAGGATGGCTACACCTTC.

The chain recombines TRBV5-4 with TRBJ2-7; 9 bases are shared with TRBD2. The CDR3 covers 16 residues. Germline V gives CDR1 SGHNT, CDR2 YYREEE (reference sequence). V lost 4 bases, J lost 2 bases, and 10 bases stayed unmatched. CDR3: CASSPSTSGRAYEQYF. The CDR3, as DNA: TGTGCCAGCAGCCCTTCGACTAGCGGAAGGGCCTACGAGCAGTACTTC.

The gene calls are TRBV6-1 and TRBJ2-7; 7 bases fit TRBD2. Trimming took 2 bases from V and 1 from J; bases not matched to a gene: 2. The CDR3 runs 14 residues. Germline V gene data show CDR1 as MNHNS and CDR2 as SASEGT. DNA for the CDR3: TGTGCCAGCAGTGAACTGGGGGGGTCCTACGAGCAGTACTTC. It codes for CASSELGGSYEQYF.

On this clone: The sample has other DNA sequences that encode this CDR3 too. CDR3 DNA: TGTGCCAGCAGGACCGCCTACGAGCAGTACTTC. Amino acids: CASRTAYEQYF. V usage is TRBV28 and J usage is TRBJ2-7; D unclear. Germline assignment: CDR1 MDHEN and CDR2 SYDVKM. CDR3 length: 11 amino acids. The V end was cut by 6 bases, the J end by 2 bases, with 5 bases between.